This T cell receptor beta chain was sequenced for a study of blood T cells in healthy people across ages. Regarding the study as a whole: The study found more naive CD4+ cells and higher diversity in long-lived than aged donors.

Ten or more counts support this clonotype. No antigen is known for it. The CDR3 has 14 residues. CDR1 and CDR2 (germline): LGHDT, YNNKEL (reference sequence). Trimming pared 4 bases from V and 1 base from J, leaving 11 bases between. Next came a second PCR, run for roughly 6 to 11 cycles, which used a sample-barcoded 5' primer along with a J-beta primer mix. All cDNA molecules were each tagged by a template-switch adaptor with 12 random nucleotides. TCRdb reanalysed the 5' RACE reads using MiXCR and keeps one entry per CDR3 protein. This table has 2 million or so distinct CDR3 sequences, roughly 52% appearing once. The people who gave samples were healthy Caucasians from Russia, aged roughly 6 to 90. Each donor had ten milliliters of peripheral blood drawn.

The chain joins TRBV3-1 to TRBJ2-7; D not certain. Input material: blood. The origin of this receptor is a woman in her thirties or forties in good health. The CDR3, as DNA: TGTGCCAGCAGCCCAACTTCCGGGTCCTACGAGCAGTACTTC. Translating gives CASSPTSGSYEQYF.